Sequencing of this TCR beta chain was carried out in a study of cytomegalovirus exposure and HLA in healthy donors. The donors were in the 120-subject validation cohort, distinct from the approximately 700-subject first cohort. Measured with immunoSEQ multiplex PCR; TCRdb has only the in-frame clones, and not every one. The data hold under 200,000 clones, with 89% observed a single time. This CDR3 spans 12 amino acids. Germline values: CDR1 SGDLS, CDR2 YYNGEE. The V end lost 5 bases, the J end lost 3 bases, and 6 bases lay between the germline ends. The rearrangement links TRBV9 to TRBJ1-3; D gene ambiguous. The clonotype was recovered from a man aged 18-30 years in good health and CMV-seropositive. The specimen was PBMCs. The CDR3 coding sequence is TGTGCCAGCAGTGAGGGTGGAAACACCATATATTTT. Translating it yields CASSEGGNTIYF.